Listed below are T cell receptor beta chains from one sample, sequenced in a study of T cell repertoires in cytomegalovirus infection. TCRdb re-analysed the reads in MiXCR, keeping a single row per CDR3 protein. Of around 440,000 distinct CDR3 sequences in the sample, over 9% were seen once. Specimen: PBMCs. Source of these receptors: a human donor in good health (CMV status not recorded). Some clones in this sample may be carry-over from other donors' samples. The CDR3 runs from the conserved cysteine through the conserved F or W.

v_gene	j_gene	CDR3aa
TRBV20-1	TRBJ2-7	CSAGGRMYF
TRBV7-2	TRBJ1-4	CASLPEGVSCEKLFF
TRBV7-8	TRBJ1-5	CASSLVDRAQPQHF
TRBV19	TRBJ1-2	CASLAGPHGYTF
TRBV28	TRBJ2-3	CASFPRLAGRADTQYF
TRBV10-3	TRBJ2-3	CAISEKADTQYF
TRBV20-1	TRBJ1-6	CSAIESSNSPLHF
TRBV14	TRBJ2-3	CASSQGDLSTDTQYF
TRBV19	TRBJ2-3	CASSLQADTQYF
TRBV6-2/TRBV6-3	TRBJ1-1	CASTDPMNTEAFF
TRBV14	TRBJ2-7	CASSQDAAGTYYEQYF
TRBV4-1	TRBJ2-1	CASSLRLASDNEQFF
TRBV28	TRBJ2-2	CASSHPDRGQANTGELFF
TRBV7-9	TRBJ1-5	CASSLGPGNGQPQHF
TRBV12-3/TRBV12-4	TRBJ1-3	CASRQEGGNTIYF
TRBV20-1	TRBJ1-2	CSARVFQGTYGYTF
TRBV5-1	TRBJ2-5	CASSSGQGIRETQYF
TRBV7-4	TRBJ2-1	CASSSPPRTERECNEQFF
TRBV7-2	TRBJ1-5	CASSLSSQPQHF
TRBV29-1	TRBJ2-2	CSAQKQGANTGELFF
TRBV28	TRBJ2-5	CASSPPVPGGPATETQYF
TRBV24-1	TRBJ2-1	CATGDSLYNEQFF
TRBV7-2	TRBJ2-7	CASSRLAGSYEQYF
TRBV11-2	TRBJ1-1	CASSSLRGRRGTEAFF
TRBV20-1	TRBJ1-2	CSARDEKVYGYTF
TRBV12-3/TRBV12-4	TRBJ2-7	CASSFASYEQYF
TRBV19	TRBJ1-2	CATRDSLNYGYTF
TRBV20-1	TRBJ1-2	CSARDRGSANYGYTF
TRBV29-1	TRBJ1-5	CSVARGAGQPQHF
TRBV18	TRBJ2-7	CASSPPGGAGAYEQYF
TRBV12-3/TRBV12-4	TRBJ2-5	CASSLIFQETQYF
TRBV30	TRBJ2-2	CAWSAGTGIGGELFF
TRBV7-6	TRBJ2-1	CASSLLAGGVSGNEQFF
TRBV20-1	TRBJ2-5	CSARDGGAGGRGETQYF
TRBV2	TRBJ1-4	CASRGKSGNEKLFF
TRBV20-1	TRBJ1-2	CSARTANNYGYTF
TRBV7-6	TRBJ1-1	CASSPRLERGRDEAFF
TRBV6-2/TRBV6-3	TRBJ2-7	CASSPRGTGRTYEQYF
TRBV5-4	TRBJ1-5	CASSQDRYQPQHF
TRBV14	TRBJ2-1	CASSQRQGGGRAYNEQFF
TRBV27	TRBJ1-5	CASSLRGINQPQHF
TRBV12-3/TRBV12-4	TRBJ2-6	CAGRAGANVLTF
TRBV6-1	TRBJ1-2	CASTRAGYGYTF
TRBV2	TRBJ2-2	CASRASGTSGRNRTGELFF
TRBV11-2	TRBJ1-4	CASSLRGQPNEKLFF
TRBV7-6	TRBJ1-2	CASSLPTGQGYTF
TRBV28	TRBJ1-4	CASSRPRLGNEKLFF
TRBV29-1	TRBJ2-3	CSVAEGTFTDTQYF